This T cell receptor (beta chain) appears in the sequencing data of a study of blood T cells in healthy people across ages. Broader study findings: The authors considered diversity estimates from one million T cells to be underestimates. Fewer expanded clones and more diversity marked long-lived versus aged donors. Strongly correlated with naive T cell percentage was TCR beta diversity.

Sample-barcoded 5' priming and a J-beta primer mix drove a second PCR of about 7 to 11 cycles. The yield of each sample was at least 2.5 million CDR3-containing paired-end reads. Each CDR3 protein is one row after TCRdb ran MiXCR on the 5' RACE reads. Of approximately 1.5 million distinct CDR3 sequences in the sample, roughly 32% were seen once. This clonotype was detected ten times or more. Its antigen is still unknown. Between the trimmed V and J ends, which lost 11 bases and 0 bases, there was a span of 14 bases. CDR1 is SEHNR, CDR2 FQNEAQ, per germline (reference sequence). The CDR3 sequence is 13 residues long.

The V call is TRBV7-9, the J call TRBJ2-7; D uncertain. The receptor's source is a woman aged 30 to 39 in good health. The sequencing input was blood. In DNA form, the CDR3 reads TGTGCCGTTCATGGTCTCAGCTCCTACGAGCAGTACTTC. Translation gives CAVHGLSSYEQYF. Based on the CDR3 plus reference TRBV7-9 and TRBJ2-7, the full variable domain is DTGVSQNPRHKITKRGQNVTFRCDPISEHNRLYWYRQTLGQGPEFLTYFQNEAQLEKSRLLSDRFSAERPKGSFSTLEIQRTEQGDSAMYLCAVHGLSSYEQYFGPGTRLTVT.